What follows is one TCR beta chain and its context. This entry is derived from a study of radiotherapy plus CTLA-4 blockade in lung cancer. Here immunoSEQ multiplex PCR was the method, and the copy in TCRdb shows in-frame clones only, minus some. The sample includes tens of thousands of clones, around 76% of them seen just once. Germline V lookup: CDR1 ENHRY, CDR2 SYGVKD. Between the trimmed V and J ends, which lost 6 bases and 8 bases, there was a span of 13 bases. The CDR3 consists of 13 residues. V is TRBV10-3 and J is TRBJ2-2; D may be TRBD2 (6 bases). This receptor was obtained from a human donor with non-small cell lung cancer who had stable disease on radiotherapy plus ipilimumab. The sample in question was peripheral blood, obtained from a patient treated with radiotherapy plus ipilimumab. This CDR3 is CAIREGFVGELFF. In DNA, the CDR3 is TGTGCCATCAGGGAGGGGTTCGTGGGGGAGCTGTTTTTT.